A selection of T cell receptor beta chains follows, all from one sample in a study of prognosis after radiotherapy for stage I lung cancer. Using its own MiXCR run on the multiplex PCR reads, TCRdb lists one record per CDR3 protein. Of about 16,000 distinct CDR3 sequences listed, around two fifths were seen once; the top ten hold about two fifths. This sample comprised PBMCs, obtained before or after stereotactic body radiation therapy (not recorded which). All receptors come from a donor over 45 with non-small cell lung cancer. Both conserved end residues are part of each CDR3. Where a row states a size, it is once, few, many or the class of an expanded clone; other rows omit it.

clone_size: medium-sized
j_call: TRBJ1-3
v_call: TRBV12-3/TRBV12-4
cdr3_aa: CASTRDTGNTIYF

clone_size: medium-sized
j_call: TRBJ2-1
v_call: TRBV7-3
cdr3_aa: CASSLGHVNEQFF

clone_size: NA
j_call: TRBJ2-2
v_call: TRBV6-1
cdr3_aa: CASSRWGTGSNTWELFF

clone_size: NA
j_call: TRBJ2-2
v_call: TRBV15
cdr3_aa: CATSRGGITNTGELFF

clone_size: many
j_call: TRBJ1-1
v_call: TRBV28
cdr3_aa: CASRGGNTEAFF

clone_size: NA
j_call: TRBJ2-7
v_call: TRBV28
cdr3_aa: CASGTYEQYF

clone_size: NA
j_call: TRBJ2-6
v_call: TRBV28
cdr3_aa: CATMGGTGANVLTF

clone_size: many
j_call: TRBJ1-1
v_call: TRBV10-3
cdr3_aa: CAISALGGSTEAFF

clone_size: many
j_call: TRBJ2-1
v_call: TRBV5-6
cdr3_aa: CASSTTGLAGVEQFF

clone_size: many
j_call: TRBJ2-2
v_call: TRBV7-8
cdr3_aa: CTSSFGTNLNTGELFF

clone_size: many
j_call: TRBJ2-5
v_call: TRBV5-1
cdr3_aa: CASSRNSQGETQYF

clone_size: NA
j_call: TRBJ2-2
v_call: TRBV5-1
cdr3_aa: CASSLTGDTGELFF

clone_size: NA
j_call: TRBJ1-5
v_call: TRBV15
cdr3_aa: CATSRVGQRAINQPQHF

clone_size: NA
j_call: TRBJ1-2
v_call: TRBV19
cdr3_aa: CVGSMQGNYGYTF

clone_size: NA
j_call: TRBJ2-7
v_call: TRBV12-3/TRBV12-4
cdr3_aa: CASIGSGGREQYF